This is a list of T cell receptor beta chains from one sample in a study of T cells in Graves' hyperthyroidism and ophthalmopathy. One entry per CDR3 protein results from TCRdb running MiXCR on the multiplex PCR reads. The sample gives hundreds of thousands of distinct CDR3 sequences, approximately 14% of which show up once; 30% to 35% is in the top ten. The specimen sequenced was blood. These receptors all stem from a middle-aged woman with Graves' ophthalmopathy. CDR3s include the opening cysteine and the closing phenylalanine or tryptophan. Each record gives: D gene, clone size, J gene, V gene, CDR3 protein, CDR3 DNA. A D gene is named only where the DNA matches it firmly. The size of a clone is reported for some rows only, either as once, few or many, or as a class for expanded clones.

>TRBD2|few|TRBJ2-1|TRBV28
CASSLYRTSGRAGYEQFF
TGTGCCAGCAGTTTATACCGGACTAGCGGGAGGGCCGGTTATGAGCAGTTCTTC
>.|many|TRBJ2-7|TRBV10-2
CASTIGGYEQYF
TGCGCCAGCACTATCGGTGGCTACGAGCAGTACTTC
>.|.|TRBJ2-3|TRBV5-4
CASSLAGESDTQYF
TGTGCCAGCAGCTTGGCGGGGGAGTCAGATACGCAGTATTTT
>.|once|TRBJ1-2|TRBV9
CASRDGGYGYTF
TGTGCCAGCAGGGACGGAGGGTATGGCTACACCTTC
>TRBD1|few|TRBJ2-2|TRBV19
CASNRQGETGELFF
TGTGCCAGTAACCGACAGGGGGAAACCGGGGAGCTGTTTTTT
>.|many|TRBJ2-7|TRBV7-9
CASSLGGGTEQYF
TGTGCCAGCAGCTTAGGGGGCGGTACTGAGCAGTACTTC
>.|many|TRBJ1-1|TRBV2
CASTLTENTEAFF
TGTGCCAGCACATTAACAGAGAACACTGAAGCTTTCTTT
>.|few|TRBJ2-1|TRBV15
CATSRGGGNEQFF
TGTGCCACCAGCAGAGGAGGGGGAAATGAGCAGTTCTTC
>.|many|TRBJ1-1|TRBV6-4
CASSEILPGTPLRTEAFF
TGTGCCAGCAGTGAAATATTACCCGGGACACCGCTGAGGACTGAAGCTTTCTTT
>TRBD2|many|TRBJ2-7|TRBV6-2/TRBV6-3
CASSYSAGRTYEQYF
TGTGCCAGCAGTTACTCAGCGGGAAGGACCTACGAGCAGTACTTC
>TRBD1|many|TRBJ1-2|TRBV12-3/TRBV12-4
CASSQDRGYYGYTF
TGTGCCAGCAGTCAGGACAGGGGGTACTATGGCTACACCTTC
>.|few|TRBJ2-2|TRBV30
CAWSVKAGNTGELFF
TGTGCCTGGAGTGTAAAGGCAGGGAACACCGGGGAGCTGTTTTTT
>.|many|TRBJ1-2|TRBV28
CASSRGHYGYTF
TGTGCCAGCAGTCGGGGACACTATGGCTACACCTTC
>TRBD1|.|TRBJ2-7|TRBV5-6
CASSKGQANEQYF
TGTGCCAGCAGCAAGGGACAGGCCAACGAGCAGTACTTC
>.|many|TRBJ2-7|TRBV6-1
CASSELNPYEQYF
TGTGCCAGCAGTGAACTGAACCCCTACGAGCAGTACTTC
>.|many|TRBJ1-1|TRBV29-1
CSVQNREGYAEAFF
TGCAGCGTCCAGAACAGGGAGGGATACGCTGAAGCTTTCTTT
>.|.|TRBJ2-5|TRBV10-3
CAISESGEKTQYF
TGTGCCATCAGTGAGTCAGGGGAGAAGACCCAGTACTTC
>TRBD2|.|TRBJ2-1|TRBV18
CANSPRTSDYNEQFF
TGTGCCAACTCACCCCGGACTAGCGATTACAATGAGCAGTTCTTC
>.|many|TRBJ1-2|TRBV12-3/TRBV12-4
CASSSGSNGYTF
TGTGCCAGCAGTTCGGGCAGCAACGGCTACACCTTC
>TRBD2|.|TRBJ2-3|TRBV19
CASSTGLAGVGTDTQYF
TGTGCCAGTAGTACGGGACTAGCGGGGGTTGGCACAGATACGCAGTATTTT
>TRBD1|many|TRBJ2-3|TRBV7-8
CASTLGDSYTDTQYF
TGTGCCAGCACCCTAGGGGACAGCTACACAGATACGCAGTATTTT
>.|many|TRBJ1-4|TRBV7-9
CASSRGAGTTNEKLFF
TGTGCCAGCAGCCGGGGGGCCGGGACAACTAATGAAAAACTGTTTTTT